The 15 T cell receptor beta chains listed next were all sequenced from one sample in a study of PD-L1 blockade in urothelial cancer. Data came from immunoSEQ multiplex PCR; TCRdb stores just in-frame clones and leaves some out. The data hold 70,000 to 90,000 clones, with roughly 80% observed a single time. The sequences come from PBMCs, collected around atezolizumab (anti-PD-L1) treatment. These receptors came from a man between 65 and 85 years old with urothelial cancer.

V and J are TRBV6-6 and TRBJ2-7; 10 positions agree with TRBD2. V lost 6 bases, J lost 2 bases, and 7 bases stayed unmatched. The CDR3 covers 15 residues. In germline, CDR1 is MNHNY, CDR2 SVGAGI (reference sequence). CDR3 in DNA: TGTGCCAGCAGGCCAACTAGCGGGGTTACCTACGAGCAGTACTTC. It encodes CASRPTSGVTYEQYF.

The count of this clone is one. The chain is built from TRBV19 and TRBJ1-1; D is unresolved. This CDR3 is built from 14 residues. V was cut by 6 bases and J by 0 bases, with 11 bases left in between. Germline V gene data show CDR1 as LNHDA and CDR2 as SQIVND (reference sequence). The CDR3 sequence: CASSDTVVNTEAFF. For the CDR3, the DNA is TGTGCCAGTAGCGACACTGTCGTGAACACTGAAGCTTTCTTT.

V is TRBV7-9 and J is TRBJ2-1, with a weak D call TRBD2 (5 bases). The V gene lost 5 bases and the J gene lost 0 bases, with 14 bases spanning the gap. Germline V lookup: CDR1 SEHNR, CDR2 FQNEAQ (reference sequence). The CDR3 totals 16 residues. Here the CDR3 DNA reads TGTGCCAGCAGCATGCACGGGGAGAGCTCCTACAATGAGCAGTTCTTC. Encoded protein: CASSMHGESSYNEQFF.

The genes are TRBV6-5 and TRBJ2-5; D is undetermined. V was shortened by 3 bases and J by 4 bases, with 15 bases between the two germline ends. The CDR3 covers 15 residues. Germline V lookup: CDR1 MNHEY, CDR2 SVGAGI. The CDR3 region has the DNA TGTGCCAGCAGTTATCGGTCCGCAGCGTCAGAGACCCAGTACTTC. Encoded protein: CASSYRSAASETQYF.

The J gene is TRBJ2-1, the V gene TRBV4-3, with a weak D call TRBD2 (5 bases). The V gene's germline CDR1 is LGHNA and CDR2 YSLEER. V was clipped by 3 bases and J by 7 bases, with 16 bases between them. The CDR3 is made up of 15 amino acids. The CDR3 reads CASSQRATPRNEQFF. The CDR3 bases are TGCGCCAGCAGCCAGAGGGCTACCCCGCGAAATGAGCAGTTCTTC.

This clone has a handful of counts. The rearrangement links TRBV11-3 to TRBJ2-5, with 9 positions matching TRBD2. CDR3 length: 16 residues. J was trimmed by 5 bases and V by 1 base; bases with no gene match: 8. Germline V gene sequence: CDR1 SGHNT, CDR2 YENEEA. In nucleotides, the CDR3 is TGTGCCAGCAGCTTAGTTGGTAGCGGGAGACGGGAGACCCAGTACTTC. It yields the protein CASSLVGSGRRETQYF.

This clone was recorded a few times. The chain joins TRBV5-6 to TRBJ1-5; D unresolved. Trimming shortened V by 4 bases and J by 4 bases, and 12 bases separated the two germline ends. CDR1 is SGHDT, CDR2 YYEEEE, per germline. The CDR3 extends over 14 amino acids. The CDR3 here is CASSLGRDNQPQHF. Written as DNA, the CDR3 is TGTGCCAGCAGCCTCGGACGGGATAATCAGCCCCAGCATTTT. The variable domain in full, completed from reference TRBV5-6 and TRBJ1-5, reads DAGVTQSPTHLIKTRGQQVTLRCSPKSGHDTVSWYQQALGQGPQFIFQYYEEEERQRGNFPDRFSGHQFPNYSSELNVNALLLGDSALYLCASSLGRDNQPQHFGDGTRLSIL.

CDR3 in amino acids: CASSQLGSTEAFF. The DNA of the CDR3 is TGTGCCAGCAGCCAATTGGGGAGCACTGAAGCTTTCTTT. V and J are TRBV14 and TRBJ1-1; D gene unclear. The CDR3 contains 13 residues. V was pared by 2 bases and J by 4 bases, with 8 bases between. The germline gives CDR1 SGHDN, CDR2 FVKESK. Drawing the rest from reference TRBV14 and TRBJ1-1, the complete variable domain is EAGVTQFPSHSVIEKGQTVTLRCDPISGHDNLYWYRRVMGKEIKFLLHFVKESKQDESGMPNNRFLAERTGGTYSTLKVQPAELEDSGVYFCASSQLGSTEAFFGQGTRLTVV.

In DNA, the CDR3 is TGTGCCAGTAGTATAGTCAGCGGCAACTATGGCTACACCTTC. This translates into CASSIVSGNYGYTF. This rearrangement joins TRBV19 to TRBJ1-2; no reliable D call. The CDR3 spans 14 residues. Trimming cost V 1 base and J 2 bases, with 8 bases left between them. CDR1 is LNHDA, CDR2 SQIVND, per germline (reference sequence).

This clone was seen only a few times. The chain combines TRBV25-1 with TRBJ2-1, with 8 bases identical to TRBD1. CDR1 is MGHDK, CDR2 SYGVNS, per germline. The ends lost 1 base at V and 0 bases at J; junction bases unmatched: 5. There are 17 residues in the CDR3. The CDR3 sequence: CASSEWGQASSYNEQFF. In nucleotides, the CDR3 is TGTGCCAGCAGTGAATGGGGACAGGCCAGCTCCTACAATGAGCAGTTCTTC.

The CDR3 region is CASSVETGYRTYEQYF. The CDR3 coding sequence is TGTGCCAGCAGTGTAGAAACAGGGTATCGGACCTACGAGCAGTACTTC. This chain connects TRBV6-1 to TRBJ2-7; D is perhaps TRBD1 (6 bases). CDR1 and CDR2 (germline): MNHNS, SASEGT. With 4 bases removed from V and 2 bases from J, the gap between germline ends came to 18 bases. This CDR3 is built from 16 residues.

The chain recombines TRBV6-4 with TRBJ1-6; 8 bases agree with TRBD1. The germline V gene has CDR1 MRHNA and CDR2 SNTAGT. Trimming took 6 bases from V and 7 from J; bases not matched to a gene: 5. The CDR3 consists of 14 residues. This CDR3 reads CASRSQGENSPLHF. The CDR3 nucleotides read TGTGCCAGCAGGTCACAGGGGGAGAATTCACCCCTCCACTTT.

The chain uses TRBV2 and TRBJ2-3; tentatively, D is TRBD2 (6 bases). The germline V and J ends were trimmed by 3 bases and 1 base, with 11 bases remaining between them. CDR1 is SNHLY and CDR2 is FYNNEI in the germline V gene. The length of the CDR3 is 15 residues. CDR3 region: CASSDSIAGTDTQYF. The CDR3 bases are TGTGCCAGCAGTGATTCAATAGCGGGCACAGATACGCAGTATTTT.

The rearrangement links TRBV5-1 to TRBJ2-5, with 7 bases identical to TRBD1. Germline V gene data show CDR1 as SGHRS and CDR2 as YFSETQ. The CDR3 loop spans 15 amino acids. V lost 4 bases and J lost 7; bases outside the gene matches: 13. CDR3 in DNA: TGCGCCAGCAGCCCAGGACAGGCGTTAGGGGGGACCCAGTACTTC. This encodes CASSPGQALGGTQYF.

The chain has TRBV9 and TRBJ2-3; 7 nucleotides match TRBD2. J was trimmed by 2 bases and V by 0 bases; bases with no gene match: 6. Germline-derived CDR1 and CDR2 are SGDLS and YYNGEE. The CDR3 runs to 16 residues. The CDR3 DNA follows: TGTGCCAGCAGCGTAGGGTGGAGCGGGGACACAGATACGCAGTATTTT. As protein: CASSVGWSGDTDTQYF.